What follows are 28 T cell receptor beta chains derived from one specimen sequenced in a study of T cell changes during pregnancy in multiple sclerosis. TCRdb's table, derived via immunoSEQ multiplex PCR, lists solely in-frame clones and lacks some. The data show approximately 70,000 clones, more than 80% seen once. This specimen consisted of peripheral blood, obtained in the first trimester of pregnancy. These receptors were obtained from a female donor in good health, enrolled as a control in a pregnancy study.

The V call is TRBV5-5, the J call TRBJ2-2; 8 bases are shared with TRBD2. Losses at the gene ends were 4 bases for V and 4 bases for J; bases not matched to a gene: 9. The CDR3 has 16 amino acids. Looked up from germline, CDR1 is SGHKS and CDR2 is YYEKEE (reference sequence). The CDR3 here is CASSRKSGSITGELFF. The DNA for the CDR3 is TGTGCCAGCAGCCGGAAGAGCGGGAGTATCACCGGGGAGCTGTTTTTT. The whole variable domain, filled in from reference TRBV5-5 and TRBJ2-2, reads DAGVTQSPTHLIKTRGQQVTLRCSPISGHKSVSWYQQVLGQGPQFIFQYYEKEERGRGNFPDRFSARQFPNYSSELNVNALLLGDSALYLCASSRKSGSITGELFFGEGSRLTVL.

This clone was picked up one time. This chain uses TRBV9 with TRBJ1-6; 8 bases are shared with TRBD1. V was pared by 3 bases and J by 10 bases, with 9 bases of the junction left unmatched. This CDR3 is built from 15 residues. From germline, CDR1 is SGDLS and CDR2 YYNGEE. The CDR3 region has the DNA TGTGCCAGCAGCGCACCAGGGGGCTCGGAATCACCCCTCCACTTT. It translates to CASSAPGGSESPLHF.

The V gene is TRBV28, the J gene TRBJ2-7, with TRBD2 matching over 8 bases. The J segment lost 6 bases and the V segment lost 3 bases, leaving 7 bases of the junction unmatched. Per germline, CDR1 MDHEN and CDR2 SYDVKM. This CDR3 spans 14 amino acids. The CDR3 coding sequence is TGTGCCAGCAGTTTCCCCATCGGGGGGGCCGAGCAGTACTTC. Translation: CASSFPIGGAEQYF.

This clone showed up just once. The chain links TRBV29-1 to TRBJ2-3, with TRBD2 identical over 8 bases. V shed 7 bases and J 0 bases; nucleotides not matched to a gene: 3. The CDR3 has 13 residues. Germline CDR1 reads SQVTM; CDR2 reads ANQGSEA. CDR3 bases: TGCAGCGCCGGGACTAGAAGCACAGATACGCAGTATTTT. It specifies CSAGTRSTDTQYF.

V gene TRBV2 combines with J gene TRBJ2-4; D gene unclear. The CDR3 loop spans 16 amino acids. From germline, CDR1 is SNHLY and CDR2 FYNNEI. V was cut by 4 bases and J by 5 bases, with 18 bases left in between. CDR3 coding DNA: TGTGCCAGCAGTGTTTTACAGTTCGAAGGCGAAAACATTCAGTACTTC. Translating it yields CASSVLQFEGENIQYF.

This sequence joins TRBV27 and TRBJ1-2, with 9 bases identical to TRBD1. J gave up 8 bases and V 6 bases, and 16 bases lay outside the gene matches. The CDR3 extends over 16 amino acids. Germline V gives CDR1 MNHEY, CDR2 SMNVEV (reference sequence). The CDR3 region has the DNA TGTGCCAGCAGACCCCTTCCCCCCGGGACAGGGCAAGGCTACACCTTC. Its protein product is CASRPLPPGTGQGYTF.

The chain employs TRBV6-4 and TRBJ1-5; D may be TRBD1 (6 bases). Germline CDR1 reads MRHNA; CDR2 reads SNTAGT. This CDR3 has 15 residues. V was trimmed by 6 bases and J by 4 bases, leaving 16 bases between them. The CDR3 sequence is CASSESAGDNQPQHF. CDR3 coding DNA: TGTGCCAGCAGCGAGTCGGCAGGGGATAATCAGCCCCAGCATTTT.

The table lists this clone with a count of one. The rearrangement links TRBV2 to TRBJ1-4; D is possibly TRBD1 (6 bases). Trimming left V 6 bases short and J 1 base short, with 6 bases between. In germline, CDR1 is SNHLY, CDR2 FYNNEI. The CDR3 extends over 13 amino acids. The CDR3 sequence is CASRDRTNEKLFF. In DNA, the CDR3 is TGTGCCAGCAGGGACAGAACTAATGAAAAACTGTTTTTT.

This chain joins TRBV25-1 and TRBJ1-4, with D perhaps TRBD1 (6 bases). V dropped 4 bases and J dropped 0 bases, with 12 bases sitting between them. Germline CDR1 MGHDK, CDR2 SYGVNS. The CDR3 is 16 amino acids. The CDR3 coding sequence is TGTGCCAGCAGTGGAGGACAGACAGCAACTAATGAAAAACTGTTTTTT. The encoded protein is CASSGGQTATNEKLFF.

This clone was seen more than once but under ten times. The V and J genes are TRBV10-3 and TRBJ1-1; 9 nucleotides match TRBD1. CDR1 is ENHRY and CDR2 is SYGVKD in the germline V gene. This CDR3 region has 14 residues. V gave up 6 bases and J gave up 2 bases; unmatched junction bases: 4. The CDR3, as DNA: TGTGCCATCAGACAGGGGGCCGGAAACACTGAAGCTTTCTTT. This sequence encodes CAIRQGAGNTEAFF.

This clone was counted once. V gene TRBV9 combines with J gene TRBJ2-3, with D perhaps matching TRBD1 (5 bases). Germline V gene data show CDR1 as SGDLS and CDR2 as YYNGEE. V was pared by 3 bases and J by 4 bases, with 15 bases between. The CDR3 sequence is 15 residues long. The CDR3 sequence: CASSGPITGSDTQYF. In nucleotides, the CDR3 is TGTGCCAGCAGCGGCCCCATCACAGGTTCAGATACGCAGTATTTT.

The chain is built from TRBV6-1 and TRBJ1-5; D is undetermined. V lost 6 bases and J lost 5, with 17 bases in between. The CDR3 loop spans 15 amino acids. Germline lookup yields CDR1 MNHNS and CDR2 SASEGT. CDR3 sequence: CASRPREDGYQPQHF. The DNA of the CDR3 is TGTGCCAGCAGACCCCGGGAGGATGGATATCAGCCCCAGCATTTT.

J is TRBJ1-2 and V is TRBV9; 7 positions agree with TRBD1. This CDR3 comprises 16 residues. With V trimmed by 0 bases and J by 8 bases, 13 bases remained unmatched. The V gene's germline CDR1 is SGDLS and CDR2 YYNGEE. The CDR3 is CASSVGPGDRVRGYTF. For the CDR3, the DNA is TGTGCCAGCAGCGTAGGCCCTGGAGACAGGGTTAGAGGCTACACCTTC. Together with reference TRBV9 and TRBJ1-2, the CDR3 gives the full variable domain: DSGVTQTPKHLITATGQRVTLRCSPRSGDLSVYWYQQSLDQGLQFLIQYYNGEERAKGNILERFSAQQFPDLHSELNLSSLELGDSALYFCASSVGPGDRVRGYTFGSGTRLTVV.

The rearrangement uses TRBV9 and TRBJ2-2; possibly TRBD1 for D (5 bases). The length of the CDR3 is 16 residues. Trimming cost V 0 bases and J 0 bases, with 9 bases left between them. Germline V CDR1 and CDR2: SGDLS, YYNGEE. Here the CDR3 reads CASSVVQVPNTGELFF. CDR3 nucleotides: TGTGCCAGCAGCGTAGTACAGGTCCCGAACACCGGGGAGCTGTTTTTT. Complete variable domain (other parts from reference TRBV9 and TRBJ2-2): DSGVTQTPKHLITATGQRVTLRCSPRSGDLSVYWYQQSLDQGLQFLIQYYNGEERAKGNILERFSAQQFPDLHSELNLSSLELGDSALYFCASSVVQVPNTGELFFGEGSRLTVL.

The J gene is TRBJ1-1, the V gene TRBV18; D is possibly TRBD1 (5 bases). Germline loops: CDR1 KGHSH, CDR2 LQKENI. This CDR3 spans 14 amino acids. Between the trimmed V and J ends, which lost 6 bases and 7 bases, there was a span of 18 bases. The CDR3 nucleotides read TGTGCCAGCTCGCAGGGCCCGCCGCTCTTTGAAGCTTTCTTT. This codes for CASSQGPPLFEAFF.

The V and J genes are TRBV10-3 and TRBJ2-7; TRBD2 agrees at 10 bases. J gave up 5 bases and V 10 bases, and 20 bases lay outside the gene matches. The CDR3 has 17 amino acids. Germline V gives CDR1 ENHRY, CDR2 SYGVKD. The CDR3 region is CATRPGGAAGGPNEQYF. As DNA, the CDR3 is TGTGCCACCAGACCCGGGGGAGCAGCGGGAGGGCCCAACGAGCAGTACTTC.

The chain links TRBV6-5 to TRBJ1-2, with 7 bases matching TRBD1. The CDR3 contains 14 residues. J gave up 4 bases and V 4 bases, and 6 bases lay outside the gene matches. Germline CDR1 reads MNHEY; CDR2 reads SVGAGI. The CDR3, as DNA: TGTGCCAGCAGTTCCCAGACAGGGAGCTATGGCTACACCTTC. It specifies CASSSQTGSYGYTF.

The V call is TRBV5-1, the J call TRBJ2-3; D is unresolved. V was cut by 2 bases and J by 4 bases, with 5 bases left in between. This CDR3 has 12 amino acids. The germline V gene has CDR1 SGHRS and CDR2 YFSETQ. The CDR3 coding sequence is TGCGCCAGCAGCTTCAATCCAGATACGCAGTATTTT. This encodes CASSFNPDTQYF.

The rearrangement joins TRBV6-5 to TRBJ2-5; 8 nucleotides align to TRBD2. The J segment lost 0 bases and the V segment lost 5 bases, leaving 5 bases of the junction unmatched. This CDR3 spans 15 amino acids. Germline V gene data show CDR1 as MNHEY and CDR2 as SVGAGI. The CDR3 here is CASSRGSGDQETQYF. The CDR3 region has the DNA TGTGCCAGCAGTAGAGGTAGCGGGGACCAAGAGACCCAGTACTTC.

The V call is TRBV15, the J call TRBJ1-3; no clear D. Deletions cut 4 bases from V and 2 bases from J, with 9 bases between. The germline V gene has CDR1 LNHNV and CDR2 YYDKDF (reference sequence). The CDR3 consists of 14 residues. The CDR3, as DNA: TGTGCCACCAGCATCCATCCAACTGGAAACACCATATATTTT. Translating it yields CATSIHPTGNTIYF.

This sequence joins TRBV29-1 and TRBJ2-4; 9 bases fit TRBD2. Germline CDR1 reads SQVTM; CDR2 reads ANQGSEA. J was trimmed by 7 bases and V by 4 bases; bases with no gene match: 2. CDR3 length equals 12 residues. CDR3 sequence (DNA): TGCAGCGTTGGGGCGGGGGGGAACATTCAGTACTTC. It codes for CSVGAGGNIQYF.

The chain employs TRBV11-2 and TRBJ1-4; no clear D gene. Germline loops: CDR1 SGHAT, CDR2 FQNNGV. This CDR3 is 16 amino acids long. V was cut by 5 bases and J by 0 bases, with 13 bases left in between. CDR3 sequence reads: CASSPLRRATNEKLFF. The CDR3 DNA sequence: TGTGCCAGCAGCCCCCTCCGTCGTGCAACTAATGAAAAACTGTTTTTT.

This clone has only a few counts. The chain combines TRBV2 with TRBJ1-2; 7 positions agree with TRBD1. The CDR3 sequence is 13 residues long. Germline values: CDR1 SNHLY, CDR2 FYNNEI. The trim removed 7 bases at V and 10 bases at J, leaving 12 bases unmatched. The DNA for the CDR3 is TGTGCCAGCACGGGGACAGCCCCAAGAGTCTACACCTTC. Translated, it gives CASTGTAPRVYTF.

This clone has just one count. The V call is TRBV5-4, the J call TRBJ2-7; 10 nucleotides agree with TRBD2. The ends lost 7 bases at V and 3 bases at J; junction bases unmatched: 10. The germline V gene has CDR1 SGHNT and CDR2 YYREEE (reference sequence). The CDR3 has 15 residues. CDR3 residues: CASSRGTSDFYEQYF. CDR3 nucleotides: TGTGCCAGCTCCCGCGGGACTAGCGATTTCTACGAGCAGTACTTC.

This chain joins TRBV5-6 and TRBJ2-5; a weak D match, TRBD2 (6 bases). The CDR3 is made up of 17 amino acids. Trimming stripped 4 bases from V and 5 bases from J, with 24 bases between. CDR1 is SGHDT, CDR2 YYEEEE, per germline. The CDR3 bases are TGTGCCAGCAGCACAGACACTAGACTAGGGATTTGGGAGACCCAGTACTTC. This codes for CASSTDTRLGIWETQYF.

The V call is TRBV6-5, the J call TRBJ2-7, with D possibly TRBD1 on 5 matching bases. The length of the CDR3 is 15 residues. The germline V gene encodes CDR1 MNHEY and CDR2 SVGAGI. V lost 6 bases, J lost 0 bases, and 15 bases lay in between. The CDR3 region has the DNA TGTGCCAGCAGGATGACAGCTTCCGACTCCTACGAGCAGTACTTC. It yields the protein CASRMTASDSYEQYF.

This chain uses TRBV27 with TRBJ2-3; TRBD1 aligns across 7 bases. This CDR3 has 15 residues. The V gene end was trimmed by 2 bases and the J gene end by 2 bases; junction bases not matched to a gene: 4. The V gene's germline CDR1 is MNHEY and CDR2 SMNVEV (reference sequence). The CDR3 loop is CASSLDRASTDTQYF. The CDR3 DNA sequence: TGTGCCAGCAGTTTAGACAGGGCGTCCACAGATACGCAGTATTTT.

This sequence joins TRBV27 and TRBJ2-2; a weak D match, TRBD2 (5 bases). The CDR3 contains 16 residues. V was pared by 0 bases and J by 4 bases, with 12 bases between. Germline assignment: CDR1 MNHEY and CDR2 SMNVEV (reference sequence). CDR3: CASSLSSTRGTGELFF. For the CDR3, the DNA is TGTGCCAGCAGTTTATCGAGTACCCGGGGCACCGGGGAGCTGTTTTTT.